The text below deals with one T cell receptor beta chain. Researchers took RNA transcripts and amplified the TCR beta CDR3 regions from them. During a first-round RT-PCR of the TCR CDR3, the HTBI primer set was used. TCRdb analysed the multiplex PCR reads with MiXCR anew, one entry per CDR3 protein. The table lists around 350,000 distinct CDR3 sequences, about a fifth of them singletons. This specimen comes from a study of T cells in Graves' hyperthyroidism and ophthalmopathy. The ends were cut back, 5 bases at V and 5 bases at J, with 7 bases in the middle. The CDR3 sequence is 12 residues long. Germline-derived CDR1 and CDR2 are LNHDA and SQIVND (reference sequence).

The chain joins TRBV19 to TRBJ1-5; D is undetermined. Sequenced material: blood. This TCR came from a woman younger than 30 with Graves' hyperthyroidism. The CDR3 sequence: CASSGPYQPQHF. CDR3 in DNA: TGTGCCAGTAGTGGACCTTATCAGCCCCAGCATTTT. Together with reference TRBV19 and TRBJ1-5, the CDR3 gives the full variable domain: DGGITQSPKYLFRKEGQNVTLSCEQNLNHDAMYWYRQDPGQGLRLIYYSQIVNDFQKGDIAEGYSVSREKKESFPLTVTSAQKNPTAFYLCASSGPYQPQHFGDGTRLSIL.